This entry concerns a single T cell receptor beta chain. The sample comes from a study of blood T cell repertoires in COVID-19. At the level of the study: Sources were T cells, B-cell-depleted T cells, or PBMCs; the material itself was cDNA or gDNA.

Profiled with immunoSEQ multiplex PCR; TCRdb holds only in-frame clones, not every one. Of some 400,000 clones listed, around 91% are singletons. Trimming removed 4 bases from V and 1 base from J; junction bases left unmatched: 12. The CDR3 extends over 18 amino acids. CDR1 MGHDK and CDR2 SYGVNS come from the germline V gene. The source material was peripheral blood. The V gene is TRBV25-1, the J gene TRBJ1-4, with TRBD1 matching 7 bases. This clonotype was sampled from a man between 18 and 35 years old with active or convalescent COVID-19. The CDR3 DNA is TGTGCCAGCAGTGCACCTTACAGGGGTTTTGGAACTAATGAAAAACTGTTTTTT. It specifies CASSAPYRGFGTNEKLFF.